The 29 T cell receptor beta chains reported below all come from one sample, sequenced in a study of blood T cell repertoires in COVID-19. The data were produced by immunoSEQ multiplex PCR, yet TCRdb's version contains in-frame clones alone and is incomplete. The sample consists of about 250,000 clones, roughly 80% of them appearing once. What was sequenced was peripheral blood. Receptors originate from a man older than 75 with acute or convalescent COVID-19.

This clone has only one observation. In DNA, the CDR3 is TGTGCCAGCAGCCAAGATCCAGGTGGTAGCTCTGGAAACACCATATATTTT. As protein: CASSQDPGGSSGNTIYF. The chain joins TRBV14 to TRBJ1-3; no reliable D call. V lost 0 bases and J lost 0, with 12 bases in between. The CDR3 runs to 17 residues. Germline CDR1 and CDR2: SGHDN and FVKESK. Looking up the rest from reference TRBV14 and TRBJ1-3 gives the full variable domain: EAGVTQFPSHSVIEKGQTVTLRCDPISGHDNLYWYRRVMGKEIKFLLHFVKESKQDESGMPNNRFLAERTGGTYSTLKVQPAELEDSGVYFCASSQDPGGSSGNTIYFGEGSWLTVV.

The rearrangement links TRBV10-3 to TRBJ2-3; weak D call: TRBD1 (7 bases). The V gene lost 6 bases and the J gene lost 1 base, with 17 bases spanning the gap. The CDR3 sequence is 16 residues long. The germline V gene encodes CDR1 ENHRY and CDR2 SYGVKD. The CDR3 region has the DNA TGTGCCATCAGATCGCTGGGAGGACAGGGCACAGATACGCAGTATTTT. Translated, it gives CAIRSLGGQGTDTQYF.

V is TRBV6-5 and J is TRBJ2-7; 8 bases are a match to TRBD2. The CDR3 covers 14 residues. The V gene's germline CDR1 is MNHEY and CDR2 SVGAGI. With V trimmed by 5 bases and J by 4 bases, 7 bases remained unmatched. CDR3 sequence (DNA): TGTGCCAGCAGTCACGAGCGGGGGTGGTACGAGCAGTACTTC. Protein sequence: CASSHERGWYEQYF.

This chain joins TRBV11-2 and TRBJ1-1, with 7 bases that match TRBD1. Germline V gene lookup returns CDR1 SGHAT and CDR2 FQNNGV. The CDR3 is 15 residues long. With 5 bases clipped from V and 4 bases from J, the junction kept 10 bases outside the gene matches. CDR3 loop: CASSRREGAITEAFF. CDR3 bases: TGTGCCAGCAGCAGACGGGAGGGGGCCATCACTGAAGCTTTCTTT. The full variable domain, its missing parts supplied by reference TRBV11-2 and TRBJ1-1, is EAGVAQSPRYKIIEKRQSVAFWCNPISGHATLYWYQQILGQGPKLLIQFQNNGVVDDSQLPKDRFSAERLKGVDSTLKIQPAKLEDSAVYLCASSRREGAITEAFFGQGTRLTVV.

This chain joins TRBV6-6 and TRBJ1-1, with 9 bases aligning to TRBD1. Germline-derived CDR1 and CDR2 are MNHNY and SVGAGI (reference sequence). This CDR3 has 16 amino acids. V was pared by 4 bases and J by 4 bases, with 10 bases of the junction left unmatched. The CDR3 DNA reads TGTGCCAGCAGTTCCCCCGGAACAGGGGGCGGCACTGAAGCTTTCTTT. Encoded protein: CASSSPGTGGGTEAFF.

V is TRBV19 and J is TRBJ1-1; D not certain. CDR3 size: 13 residues. With 2 bases removed from V and 1 base from J, the gap between germline ends came to 5 bases. The germline gives CDR1 LNHDA, CDR2 SQIVND (reference sequence). In DNA form, the CDR3 reads TGTGCCAGTAGTATAAGGAGGAACACTGAAGCTTTCTTT. This sequence encodes CASSIRRNTEAFF.

The V gene is TRBV6-6, the J gene TRBJ1-1; 8 nucleotides match TRBD1. This CDR3 region has 13 residues. Germline V gene lookup returns CDR1 MNHNY and CDR2 SVGAGI (reference sequence). V lost 7 bases and J lost 5; bases outside the gene matches: 6. CDR3 bases: TGTGCCAGCATCGAACAGGGGGGAACTGAAGCTTTCTTT. Encoded protein: CASIEQGGTEAFF.

The rearrangement joins TRBV19 to TRBJ2-1; TRBD2 agrees at 10 bases. CDR3 size: 16 residues. Germline V CDR1 and CDR2: LNHDA, SQIVND (reference sequence). Germline trimming cut 7 bases from V and 4 bases from J; bases unmatched to any gene: 10. The CDR3 spells CASTLLASGRYNEQFF. Here the CDR3 DNA reads TGTGCCAGTACCCTTCTGGCTAGCGGGAGATACAATGAGCAGTTCTTC.

The chain uses TRBV6-5 and TRBJ1-3; 10 bases align to TRBD1. The germline CDR1 and CDR2 sequences are MNHEY and SVGAGI. The CDR3 totals 14 residues. J gave up 4 bases and V 6 bases, and 3 bases lay outside the gene matches. CDR3 sequence (DNA): TGTGCCAGCAGGGGACAGGGGAAAGGAAACACCATATATTTT. Its protein product is CASRGQGKGNTIYF.

The V call is TRBV3-1 (or the pseudogene TRBV3-2), the J call TRBJ2-2; D uncertain. Trimming pared 4 bases from V and 6 bases from J, leaving 9 bases between. Germline V lookup: CDR1 LGHDT, CDR2 YNNKEL (reference sequence). The CDR3 spans 13 residues. The CDR3 nucleotides are TGTGCCAGCAGCCCCCTCAGGTCCGGGGAGCTGTTTTTT. Protein: CASSPLRSGELFF.

The V call is TRBV5-1, the J call TRBJ1-2, with 7 bases that match TRBD1. CDR1 SGHRS and CDR2 YFSETQ come from the germline V gene. The length of the CDR3 is 17 residues. With V trimmed by 0 bases and J by 8 bases, 16 bases remained unmatched. CDR3 in amino acids: CASSLDPARQGQMGYTF. The CDR3 DNA reads TGCGCCAGCAGCTTGGACCCGGCTCGACAGGGCCAGATGGGCTACACCTTC.

The chain employs TRBV11-2 and TRBJ2-3, with D unresolved. V lost 4 bases to trimming and J lost 0 bases, with 14 bases between them. CDR1 is SGHAT, CDR2 FQNNGV, per germline. The CDR3 length is 16 residues. This CDR3 is CASSSRWATSTDTQYF. CDR3 DNA: TGTGCCAGCAGCTCCCGTTGGGCTACTAGCACAGATACGCAGTATTTT. The whole variable domain, remainder taken from reference TRBV11-2 and TRBJ2-3, is EAGVAQSPRYKIIEKRQSVAFWCNPISGHATLYWYQQILGQGPKLLIQFQNNGVVDDSQLPKDRFSAERLKGVDSTLKIQPAKLEDSAVYLCASSSRWATSTDTQYFGPGTRLTVL.

V usage is TRBV2 and J usage is TRBJ1-5, with D unresolved. The V gene's germline CDR1 is SNHLY and CDR2 FYNNEI. Trimming pared 11 bases from V and 9 bases from J, leaving 14 bases between. The CDR3 contains 11 residues. CDR3: CASGGERPQHF. The DNA of the CDR3 is TGTGCCTCGGGCGGGGAACGGCCCCAGCATTTT.

The chain carries TRBV3-1 (or the pseudogene TRBV3-2) and TRBJ1-1; TRBD1 matches at 9 bases. The CDR3 spans 14 residues. The trim removed 7 bases at V and 7 bases at J, leaving 10 bases unmatched. Germline lookup yields CDR1 LGHDT and CDR2 YNNKEL (reference sequence). The CDR3 loop reads CASTVGQGFGEAFF. CDR3 sequence (DNA): TGTGCCAGCACCGTAGGACAGGGGTTTGGTGAAGCTTTCTTT.

This chain joins TRBV7-2 and TRBJ2-7; the match to TRBD1 covers 8 bases. Per the germline V gene, CDR1 is SGHTA and CDR2 is FQGNSA. The CDR3 has 13 residues. The ends lost 1 base at V and 5 bases at J; junction bases unmatched: 1. The CDR3 coding sequence is TGTGCCAGCAGCTTAGGCAGGGGGCACGAGCAGTACTTC. Translated: CASSLGRGHEQYF.

The V and J genes are TRBV9 and TRBJ1-1, with D perhaps matching TRBD1 (5 bases). Trimming removed 3 bases from V and 0 bases from J, with 9 bases in between. Germline CDR1 SGDLS, CDR2 YYNGEE. The CDR3 spans 14 residues. The CDR3: CASSAGHMNTEAFF. The CDR3 coding sequence is TGTGCCAGCAGCGCCGGACATATGAACACTGAAGCTTTCTTT.

This rearrangement joins TRBV28 to TRBJ1-2; no clear D gene. In germline, CDR1 is MDHEN, CDR2 SYDVKM. This CDR3 has 15 residues. Trimming took 5 bases from V and 7 from J, leaving 20 bases between them. For the CDR3, the DNA is TGTGCCAGCAGTATTTCCCCATGGGCCCATAGTGGCTACACCTTC. It specifies CASSISPWAHSGYTF.

This chain links TRBV24-1 with TRBJ1-3, with a tentative D call TRBD1 (5 bases). The germline gives CDR1 KGHDR, CDR2 SFDVKD. Trimming cost V 9 bases and J 4 bases, with 18 bases left between them. This CDR3 has 15 residues. Here the CDR3 DNA reads TGTGCCACCCAGGCGGGGGGAGGACGCGGAAACACCATATATTTT. It translates to CATQAGGGRGNTIYF.

This chain uses TRBV6-5 with TRBJ1-1; possible D gene TRBD1, 5 bases. The CDR3 contains 14 residues. V gave up 2 bases and J gave up 9 bases, with 16 bases separating them. Germline V gene sequence: CDR1 MNHEY, CDR2 SVGAGI. CDR3 sequence: CASSYPGGRQKAFF. The CDR3 DNA reads TGTGCCAGCAGTTACCCCGGGGGACGGCAAAAAGCTTTCTTT.

The chain has TRBV7-9 and TRBJ2-3; 7 bases line up with TRBD1. Germline CDR1 and CDR2: SEHNR and FQNEAQ (reference sequence). J gave up 6 bases and V 2 bases, and 11 bases lay outside the gene matches. CDR3 length: 16 amino acids. For the CDR3, the DNA is TGTGCCAGCAGCTTAACCCCGGGACAGCGCCGGGATACGCAGTATTTT. Translation gives CASSLTPGQRRDTQYF.

V gene TRBV2 combines with J gene TRBJ2-7; D not certain. This CDR3 region has 15 residues. V lost 6 bases and J 0 bases, leaving 15 bases between the germline ends. The germline CDR1 and CDR2 sequences are SNHLY and FYNNEI. DNA of the CDR3: TGTGCCAGCAGCGACGACACAGTTAGCTCCTACGAGCAGTACTTC. The encoded protein is CASSDDTVSSYEQYF.

The V and J genes are TRBV5-1 and TRBJ1-2; TRBD1 matches 8 bases. The trim removed 4 bases at V and 8 bases at J, leaving 13 bases unmatched. CDR3 size: 15 residues. Germline loops: CDR1 SGHRS, CDR2 YFSETQ. The CDR3: CASSDGQGPFLGYTF. CDR3 bases: TGCGCCAGCAGCGACGGACAGGGCCCTTTTTTAGGCTACACCTTC.

V and J are TRBV2 and TRBJ1-5; D perhaps matches TRBD1 (5 bases). The germline V gene encodes CDR1 SNHLY and CDR2 FYNNEI. The V and J ends lost 1 base and 0 bases respectively, with 16 bases between them. The CDR3 is 18 residues long. As DNA, the CDR3 is TGTGCCAGCAGTGAAGGCAGGGTTACCTCGGCTAGCAATCAGCCCCAGCATTTT. Amino acid sequence: CASSEGRVTSASNQPQHF.

The chain recombines TRBV3-1 (or the pseudogene TRBV3-2) with TRBJ1-1; TRBD1 matches 10 bases. Looked up from germline, CDR1 is LGHDT and CDR2 is YNNKEL (reference sequence). This CDR3 has 15 residues. Trimming removed 5 bases from V and 4 bases from J; junction bases left unmatched: 7. CDR3 region: CASSWDRGWSTEAFF. DNA of the CDR3: TGTGCCAGCAGCTGGGACAGGGGATGGAGCACTGAAGCTTTCTTT.

The chain combines TRBV20-1 with TRBJ2-5; D gene ambiguous. The ends were cut back, 1 base at V and 4 bases at J, with 4 bases in the middle. The CDR3 runs to 11 residues. Germline CDR1 DFQATT, CDR2 SNEGSKA (reference sequence). Here the CDR3 reads CSARVGETQYF. Here the CDR3 DNA reads TGCAGTGCTAGAGTCGGAGAGACCCAGTACTTC.

V gene TRBV4-1 combines with J gene TRBJ2-2, with TRBD2 identical over 9 bases. The CDR3 totals 16 residues. Germline CDR1 MGHRA, CDR2 YSYEKL. The V segment lost 2 bases and the J segment 5 bases; nucleotides outside the gene matches: 6. The CDR3 reads CASSQPRAGGTGELFF. CDR3 bases: TGCGCCAGCAGCCAACCCCGTGCGGGGGGGACCGGGGAGCTGTTTTTT.

The gene calls are TRBV12-3 or TRBV12-4 and TRBJ2-7; maybe TRBD1 (6 bases). The CDR3 is 13 amino acids. The V end lost 4 bases, the J end lost 3 bases, and 10 bases lay between the germline ends. The CDR3 is CASSSNRDYEQYF. The CDR3 region has the DNA TGTGCCAGCAGTTCGAACAGGGACTACGAGCAGTACTTC.

This sequence joins TRBV11-2 and TRBJ2-7, with D possibly TRBD1 on 6 matching bases. CDR3 length: 16 residues. Germline V lookup: CDR1 SGHAT, CDR2 FQNNGV. Trimming took 1 base from V and 5 from J, leaving 18 bases between them. The CDR3 protein is CASSLVLWNTGHEQYF. The CDR3 DNA reads as TGTGCCAGCAGCTTAGTCCTTTGGAACACAGGGCACGAGCAGTACTTC.

The rearrangement uses TRBV28 and TRBJ1-6; D is possibly TRBD1 (5 bases). Trimming removed 3 bases from V and 7 bases from J, with 10 bases in between. The CDR3 totals 14 residues. Germline V CDR1 and CDR2: MDHEN, SYDVKM. CDR3 sequence (DNA): TGTGCCAGCAGTTTGCCAGGGTCCAATTCACCCCTCCACTTT. Translated, it gives CASSLPGSNSPLHF.